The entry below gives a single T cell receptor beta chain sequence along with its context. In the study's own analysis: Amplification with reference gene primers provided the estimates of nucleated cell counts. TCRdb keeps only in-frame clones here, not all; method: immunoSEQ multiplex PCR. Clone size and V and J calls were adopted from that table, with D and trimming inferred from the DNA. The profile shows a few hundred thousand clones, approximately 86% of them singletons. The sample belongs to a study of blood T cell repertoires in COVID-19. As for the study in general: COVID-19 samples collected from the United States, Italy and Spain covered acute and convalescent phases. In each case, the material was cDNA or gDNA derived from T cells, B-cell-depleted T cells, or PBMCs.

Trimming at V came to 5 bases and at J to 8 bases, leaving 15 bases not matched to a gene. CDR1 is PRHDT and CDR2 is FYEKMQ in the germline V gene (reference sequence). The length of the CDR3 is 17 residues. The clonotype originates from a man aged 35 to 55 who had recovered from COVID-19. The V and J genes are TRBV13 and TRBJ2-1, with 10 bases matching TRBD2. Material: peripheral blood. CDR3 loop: CASSELTSGRAVDEQFF. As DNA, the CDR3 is TGTGCCAGCAGCGAACTAACAAGCGGGAGGGCCGTCGATGAGCAGTTCTTC.